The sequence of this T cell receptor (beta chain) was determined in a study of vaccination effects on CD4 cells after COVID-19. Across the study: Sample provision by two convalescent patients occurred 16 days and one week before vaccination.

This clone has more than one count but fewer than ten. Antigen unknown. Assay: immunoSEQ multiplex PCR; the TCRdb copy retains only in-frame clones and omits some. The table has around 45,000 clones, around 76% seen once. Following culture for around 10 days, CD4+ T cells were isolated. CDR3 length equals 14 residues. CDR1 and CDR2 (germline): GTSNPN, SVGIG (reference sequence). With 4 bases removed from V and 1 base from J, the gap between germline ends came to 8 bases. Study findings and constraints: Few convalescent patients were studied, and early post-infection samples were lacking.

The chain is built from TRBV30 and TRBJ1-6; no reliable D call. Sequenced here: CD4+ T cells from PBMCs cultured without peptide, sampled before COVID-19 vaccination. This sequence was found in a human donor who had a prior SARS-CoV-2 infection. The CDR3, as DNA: TGTGCCTGGAAGGCGCCGTCCTATAATTCACCCCTCCACTTT. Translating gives CAWKAPSYNSPLHF.